The rows below give T cell receptor beta chains drawn from one sample of a study of blood T cell repertoires in COVID-19. The protocol was immunoSEQ multiplex PCR, while the TCRdb copy is restricted to in-frame clones and leaves out a portion. The data contain roughly 140,000 clones, 84% of them singletons. Sequenced input: peripheral blood. These receptors all come from a human donor in a cohort sampled during active COVID-19. The CDR3 runs from the conserved cysteine through the conserved F or W. The D gene is left open where the match is weak. Clone size, where shown, is once, few, many, or a class for clones that have expanded.

cdr3_aa: CASSEGFGEGYTF; cdr3_nt: TGTGCCAGCAGTGAAGGCTTCGGGGAAGGCTACACCTTC; j_call: TRBJ1-2; d_call: NA; clone_size: few; v_call: TRBV2
cdr3_aa: CASSLTDMTQETQYF; cdr3_nt: TGCGCCAGCAGCTTGACAGATATGACCCAAGAGACCCAGTACTTC; j_call: TRBJ2-5; d_call: NA; clone_size: NA; v_call: TRBV5-1
cdr3_aa: CASRSGFSSYEQYF; cdr3_nt: TGTGCCAGCCGATCCGGGTTTAGCTCCTACGAGCAGTACTTC; j_call: TRBJ2-7; d_call: NA; clone_size: NA; v_call: TRBV5-6
cdr3_aa: CASSPSLRGQFNEKLFF; cdr3_nt: TGTGCCAGTAGTCCTTCCCTCCGGGGACAGTTTAATGAAAAACTGTTTTTT; j_call: TRBJ1-4; d_call: TRBD1; clone_size: NA; v_call: TRBV19
cdr3_aa: CASRGGQEDYGYTF; cdr3_nt: TGTGCCAGCAGGGGGGGACAGGAGGACTATGGCTACACCTTC; j_call: TRBJ1-2; d_call: TRBD1; clone_size: NA; v_call: TRBV6-5
cdr3_aa: CASSLGQGVGNTEAFF; cdr3_nt: TGTGCCAGCTCCCTAGGACAGGGGGTAGGGAACACTGAAGCTTTCTTT; j_call: TRBJ1-1; d_call: TRBD1; clone_size: NA; v_call: TRBV18
cdr3_aa: CASSYRRGPEWYEQYF; cdr3_nt: TGTGCCAGCAGTTACCGCAGGGGGCCGGAGTGGTACGAGCAGTACTTC; j_call: TRBJ2-7; d_call: TRBD1; clone_size: NA; v_call: TRBV6-6
cdr3_aa: CASSLVQGAVEQYF; cdr3_nt: TGTGCCAGCAGCTTAGTCCAGGGGGCAGTTGAGCAGTACTTC; j_call: TRBJ2-7; d_call: TRBD1; clone_size: once; v_call: TRBV7-9
cdr3_aa: CASRWAGGNNEQFF; cdr3_nt: TGCGCCAGCAGGTGGGCAGGGGGGAACAATGAGCAGTTCTTC; j_call: TRBJ2-1; d_call: NA; clone_size: NA; v_call: TRBV10-2
cdr3_aa: CASIRTGLDYGYTF; cdr3_nt: TGTGCCAGTATCCGGACAGGATTAGACTATGGCTACACCTTC; j_call: TRBJ1-2; d_call: TRBD1; clone_size: NA; v_call: TRBV19
cdr3_aa: CASSRWGGLGETQYF; cdr3_nt: TGTGCCAGCAGCCGTTGGGGGGGGCTCGGAGAGACCCAGTACTTC; j_call: TRBJ2-5; d_call: NA; clone_size: NA; v_call: TRBV14
cdr3_aa: CASSLGQGGQPQHF; cdr3_nt: TGTGCCAGTAGTCTCGGACAGGGGGGGCAGCCCCAGCATTTT; j_call: TRBJ1-5; d_call: TRBD1; clone_size: NA; v_call: TRBV19
cdr3_aa: CASSLNSGGNTGELFF; cdr3_nt: TGTGCCAGCAGCTTAAATAGCGGTGGGAACACCGGGGAGCTGTTTTTT; j_call: TRBJ2-2; d_call: NA; clone_size: NA; v_call: TRBV11-1
cdr3_aa: CASSYGGFTEAFF; cdr3_nt: TGTGCCAGCAGTTATGGCGGATTCACTGAAGCTTTCTTT; j_call: TRBJ1-1; d_call: NA; clone_size: NA; v_call: TRBV6-5
cdr3_aa: CASSLGQLGNTIYF; cdr3_nt: TGCGCCAGCAGCTTGGGACAGCTTGGAAACACCATATATTTT; j_call: TRBJ1-3; d_call: NA; clone_size: few; v_call: TRBV5-1